A selection of T cell receptor beta chains follows, all from one sample in a study of technical replicates of blood from several donors. Sequencing was performed with immunoSEQ multiplex PCR; in TCRdb, only in-frame clones are kept and a portion is missing. The top ten hold under 0.4% of the sample, which has tens of thousands of clones, 91% seen once. Material for sequencing was T cells isolated from PBMCs. These receptors were taken from a human donor in good health. Some clones in this sample may be carry-over from other donors' samples. The CDR3 runs from the conserved cysteine through the conserved F or W. The D gene is left open where the match is weak. Expanded clones get a size class; other rows say once, few or many, or leave the size out.

j_gene: TRBJ2-7
v_gene: TRBV6-1
d_gene: TRBD1
abundance: .
CDR3aa: CASSAPQGAREQYF
CDR3nt: TGTGCCAGCAGTGCGCCCCAGGGGGCCAGAGAGCAGTACTTC

j_gene: TRBJ1-2
v_gene: TRBV10-3
d_gene: TRBD1
abundance: .
CDR3aa: CAISGGTGHGYTF
CDR3nt: TGTGCCATCAGTGGGGGGACAGGCCATGGCTACACCTTC

j_gene: TRBJ2-1
v_gene: TRBV19
d_gene: TRBD2
abundance: .
CDR3aa: CASRLAGPTDEQFF
CDR3nt: TGTGCCAGTAGACTAGCGGGACCGACGGATGAGCAGTTCTTC

j_gene: TRBJ2-7
v_gene: TRBV5-4
d_gene: .
abundance: .
CDR3aa: CASSPQQGPILYEQYF
CDR3nt: TGTGCCAGCAGCCCCCAACAGGGACCTATCCTTTACGAGCAGTACTTC

j_gene: TRBJ2-1
v_gene: TRBV27
d_gene: .
abundance: .
CDR3aa: CASSPNTPRGRYNEQFF
CDR3nt: TGTGCCAGCAGTCCCAATACCCCCAGGGGTAGGTACAATGAGCAGTTCTTC

j_gene: TRBJ2-1
v_gene: TRBV4-2
d_gene: TRBD2
abundance: .
CDR3aa: CASSQVPSGSVYNEQFF
CDR3nt: TGTGCCAGCAGCCAAGTACCCAGCGGGAGTGTGTACAATGAGCAGTTCTTC

j_gene: TRBJ2-7
v_gene: TRBV10-3
d_gene: .
abundance: .
CDR3aa: CAISGKGSGSYEQYF
CDR3nt: TGTGCCATCAGTGGCAAGGGGTCGGGTTCCTACGAGCAGTACTTC

j_gene: TRBJ1-3
v_gene: TRBV19
d_gene: TRBD1
abundance: .
CDR3aa: CARPDREFSGNTIYF
CDR3nt: TGTGCCAGGCCGGACAGGGAGTTCTCCGGAAACACCATATATTTT

j_gene: TRBJ2-7
v_gene: TRBV2
d_gene: .
abundance: .
CDR3aa: CASSIGTPSRYEQYF
CDR3nt: TGTGCCAGCAGTATCGGGACACCCTCCCGCTACGAGCAGTACTTC

j_gene: TRBJ2-3
v_gene: TRBV5-1
d_gene: .
abundance: .
CDR3aa: CASSLDLATPADTQYF
CDR3nt: TGCGCCAGCAGCTTAGACCTAGCGACTCCCGCAGATACGCAGTATTTT

j_gene: TRBJ2-5
v_gene: TRBV5-1
d_gene: .
abundance: .
CDR3aa: CASSLMRLNDKGFQETQYF
CDR3nt: TGCGCCAGCAGCTTAATGCGACTTAACGATAAAGGTTTTCAAGAGACCCAGTACTTC

j_gene: TRBJ2-5
v_gene: TRBV7-9
d_gene: TRBD2
abundance: once
CDR3aa: CASSPRLAGDETQYF
CDR3nt: TGTGCCAGCAGCCCCCGACTAGCGGGGGATGAGACCCAGTACTTC

j_gene: TRBJ2-1
v_gene: TRBV30
d_gene: .
abundance: .
CDR3aa: CAWSVLDSHSEQFF
CDR3nt: TGTGCCTGGAGTGTACTCGACAGTCATAGTGAGCAGTTCTTC

j_gene: TRBJ2-1
v_gene: TRBV18
d_gene: .
abundance: .
CDR3aa: CASSPTGLSDNEQFF
CDR3nt: TGTGCCAGCTCACCAACAGGGTTAAGCGACAATGAGCAGTTCTTC

j_gene: TRBJ1-5
v_gene: TRBV4-1
d_gene: .
abundance: .
CDR3aa: CASSQDPSGGYSNQPQHF
CDR3nt: TGCGCCAGCAGCCAAGATCCCAGCGGGGGGTATAGCAATCAGCCCCAGCATTTT